Given below is one T cell receptor (beta chain) in context. This specimen belongs to a study of blood T cell repertoires in COVID-19. The overall study: The United States, Italy and Spain supplied acute and convalescent COVID-19 samples.

Per the study methods: Quantification of nucleated cells was approximated via reference gene primer amplification. Repertoires were generated with immunoSEQ multiplex PCR, while TCRdb's copy carries only in-frame clones and drops some. The V and J calls and clone size are taken from that table; D and trimming were inferred from the DNA. In the table there are 50,000 to 75,000 clones, roughly 76% of which are singletons. The CDR3 is made up of 14 amino acids. The V gene end was trimmed by 3 bases and the J gene end by 4 bases; junction bases not matched to a gene: 4. The germline CDR1 and CDR2 sequences are SGHRS and YFSETQ.

The material sequenced was peripheral blood. The chain links TRBV5-1 to TRBJ2-5; 9 bases line up with TRBD1. This receptor was identified in a human donor in a cohort sampled during active COVID-19. The CDR3 DNA sequence: TGCGCCAGCAGCTCACAACAGGGGGCAGAGACCCAGTACTTC. Amino acids: CASSSQQGAETQYF.